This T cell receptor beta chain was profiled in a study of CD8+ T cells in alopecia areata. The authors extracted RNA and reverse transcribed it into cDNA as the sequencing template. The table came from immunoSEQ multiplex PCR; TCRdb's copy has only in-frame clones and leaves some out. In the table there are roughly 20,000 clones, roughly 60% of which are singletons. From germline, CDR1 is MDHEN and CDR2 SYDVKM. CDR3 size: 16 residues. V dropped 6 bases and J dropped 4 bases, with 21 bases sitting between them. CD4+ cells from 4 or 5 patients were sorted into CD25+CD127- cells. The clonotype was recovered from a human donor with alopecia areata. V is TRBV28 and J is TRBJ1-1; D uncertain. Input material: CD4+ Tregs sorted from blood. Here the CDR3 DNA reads TGTGCCAGCAGCCTTGACACCCCCGGGGAGGGCACTGAAGCTTTCTTT. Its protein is CASSLDTPGEGTEAFF.